This is a list of T cell receptor beta chains from one sample in a study of T cell clones after liver transplantation. Profiling relied on immunoSEQ multiplex PCR, and the TCRdb table lists in-frame clones only, not all of them. Of around 77,000 clones in the sample, about four fifths were seen once. Sequencing was performed on CD4+ T cells from blood, taken 12 months after liver transplant. The receptor set was obtained from a human patient who received a liver transplant. A subset of T cells may come from the graft donor. The CDR3 runs from the conserved cysteine through the conserved F or W. A D gene is named only where the DNA matches it firmly.

J gene: TRBJ2-5
D gene: TRBD1
V gene: TRBV19
CDR3 protein: CASSTKTGGGTQYF

J gene: TRBJ2-1
D gene: -
V gene: TRBV9
CDR3 protein: CASSPRDSLDEQFF

J gene: TRBJ2-7
D gene: -
V gene: TRBV7-9
CDR3 protein: CASSLVVTGGTYEQYF

J gene: TRBJ2-7
D gene: TRBD2
V gene: TRBV27
CDR3 protein: CASSLKGGAGAIPYEQYF

J gene: TRBJ2-1
D gene: -
V gene: TRBV25-1
CDR3 protein: CASSGPGWGEQFF

J gene: TRBJ1-1
D gene: -
V gene: TRBV13
CDR3 protein: CASSVVGGNTEAFF

J gene: TRBJ1-5
D gene: -
V gene: TRBV29-1
CDR3 protein: CRIQGLRRSNQPQHF

J gene: TRBJ2-4
D gene: TRBD2
V gene: TRBV2
CDR3 protein: CASSGPLASGRSIQYF

J gene: TRBJ2-1
D gene: -
V gene: TRBV7-3
CDR3 protein: CASSLSGRRLYNEQFF

J gene: TRBJ1-1
D gene: -
V gene: TRBV18
CDR3 protein: CASSPRDGGSTEAFF

J gene: TRBJ2-3
D gene: TRBD2
V gene: TRBV9
CDR3 protein: CASSVGLAGDTQYF

J gene: TRBJ1-2
D gene: -
V gene: TRBV2
CDR3 protein: CASNSRGLATYGYTF

J gene: TRBJ2-7
D gene: -
V gene: TRBV2
CDR3 protein: CASSEEVRGLTDF

J gene: TRBJ2-7
D gene: -
V gene: TRBV27
CDR3 protein: CASSFLPTGYLDEQYF

J gene: TRBJ2-1
D gene: -
V gene: TRBV7-8
CDR3 protein: CASSLRRGGKRGNEQFF

J gene: TRBJ2-7
D gene: TRBD1
V gene: TRBV6-5
CDR3 protein: CASSSQGAYEQYF

J gene: TRBJ2-7
D gene: -
V gene: TRBV7-2
CDR3 protein: CASSYRDSYEQYF

J gene: TRBJ1-1
D gene: TRBD1
V gene: TRBV2
CDR3 protein: CASSLDRVGTEAFF

J gene: TRBJ2-7
D gene: -
V gene: TRBV12-2
CDR3 protein: CASRLARLGGLRYEQYF